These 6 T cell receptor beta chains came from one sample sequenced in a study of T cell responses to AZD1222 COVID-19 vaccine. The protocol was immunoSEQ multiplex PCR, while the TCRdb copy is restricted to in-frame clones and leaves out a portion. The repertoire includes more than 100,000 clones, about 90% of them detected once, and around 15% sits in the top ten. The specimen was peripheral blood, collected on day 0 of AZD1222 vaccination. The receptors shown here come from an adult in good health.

The CDR3 nucleotides are TGTGCCAGCAGCCACCTTCGTGAAAAACTGTTTTTT. Encoded protein: CASSHLREKLFF. The J gene is TRBJ1-4, the V gene TRBV6-5, with D unclear. Germline V gene data show CDR1 as MNHEY and CDR2 as SVGAGI. This CDR3 spans 12 amino acids. Deletions cut 6 bases from V and 7 bases from J, with 9 bases between.

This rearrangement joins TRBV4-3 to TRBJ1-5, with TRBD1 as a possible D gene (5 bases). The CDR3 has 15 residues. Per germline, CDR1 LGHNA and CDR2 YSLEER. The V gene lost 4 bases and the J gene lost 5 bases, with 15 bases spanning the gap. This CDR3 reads CASSPDGTSHQPQHF. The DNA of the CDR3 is TGCGCCAGCAGCCCCGATGGGACCTCACATCAGCCCCAGCATTTT.

Here the CDR3 DNA reads TGTGCCAGCAGCCCTCGGAGGAGCGCTAGCTACGAGCAGTACTTC. The encoded protein is CASSPRRSASYEQYF. This chain uses TRBV7-2 with TRBJ2-7, with D tentatively TRBD2 (5 bases). Per the germline V gene, CDR1 is SGHTA and CDR2 is FQGNSA. The ends were cut back, 5 bases at V and 3 bases at J, with 17 bases in the middle. The CDR3 has 15 amino acids.

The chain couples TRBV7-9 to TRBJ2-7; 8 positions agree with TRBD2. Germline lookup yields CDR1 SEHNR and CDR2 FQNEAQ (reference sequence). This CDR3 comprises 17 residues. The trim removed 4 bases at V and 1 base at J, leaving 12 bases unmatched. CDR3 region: CASSSEFQRESSYEQYF. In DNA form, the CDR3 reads TGTGCCAGCAGCTCGGAGTTTCAGCGGGAGTCATCCTACGAGCAGTACTTC.

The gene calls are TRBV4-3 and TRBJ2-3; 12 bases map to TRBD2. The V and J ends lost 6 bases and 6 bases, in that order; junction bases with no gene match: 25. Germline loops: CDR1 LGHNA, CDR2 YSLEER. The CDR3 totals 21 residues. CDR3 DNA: TGCGCCAGCAGTGGGGACTTCGGCCGAGGGACTAGCGGGCCGGCTGGGGATACGCAGTATTTT. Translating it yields CASSGDFGRGTSGPAGDTQYF.

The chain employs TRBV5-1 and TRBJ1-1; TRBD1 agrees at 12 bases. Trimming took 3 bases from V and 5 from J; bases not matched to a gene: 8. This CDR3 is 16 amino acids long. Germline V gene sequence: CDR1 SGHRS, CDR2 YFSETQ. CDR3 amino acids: CASSSRDRGLWTEAFF. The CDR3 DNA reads TGCGCCAGCAGCTCGCGGGACAGGGGGCTTTGGACTGAAGCTTTCTTT. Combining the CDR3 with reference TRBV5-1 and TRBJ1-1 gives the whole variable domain KAGVTQTPRYLIKTRGQQVTLSCSPISGHRSVSWYQQTPGQGLQFLFEYFSETQRNKGNFPGRFSGRQFSNSRSEMNVSTLELGDSALYLCASSSRDRGLWTEAFFGQGTRLTVV.